This TCR beta chain was obtained from a study of blood T cells in healthy people across ages. The V gene lost 4 bases and the J gene lost 9 bases, with 12 bases spanning the gap. The CDR3 has 12 amino acids. Germline V gives CDR1 SGHAT, CDR2 FQNNGV. Primers used in a second PCR of about 7 to 12 cycles were a sample-barcoded 5' primer and a J-beta primer mix. One entry per CDR3 protein, called by TCRdb with MiXCR from the 5' RACE reads. The sample contains about 800,000 distinct CDR3 sequences, about 25% of which appear only once. This clonotype was detected ten times or more. Separately, the same data were catalogued under a study of T cells of mothers and their children.

This TCR came from a boy aged 10-17 years in good health. The chain has TRBV11-2 and TRBJ2-5; D is perhaps TRBD2 (5 bases). Input material: blood. In nucleotides, the CDR3 is TGTGCCAGCAGCTGGAGAGGGAACGCCCAGTACTTC. It yields the protein CASSWRGNAQYF.